The text below deals with one TCR beta chain. This sample stems from a study of blood T cell repertoires in COVID-19. Overall study context: The origin of the acute and convalescent COVID-19 samples was the United States, Italy and Spain. Sources were T cells, B-cell-depleted T cells, or PBMCs; the material itself was cDNA or gDNA.

Germline CDR1 reads SNHLY; CDR2 reads FYNNEI. The CDR3 is 13 residues long. V lost 6 bases to trimming and J lost 0 bases, with 6 bases between them. Per the original methods: The authors estimated nucleated cell counts from reference gene primer amplification. The assay was immunoSEQ multiplex PCR, and TCRdb's table has in-frame clones only and misses some. That table supplies the V and J calls and clone size; D and trimming were determined from the DNA. Among 120,000 or so clones listed, more than 60% were seen once. Input material: peripheral blood. The chain joins TRBV2 to TRBJ2-1; D unresolved. This TCR derives from a woman in her 70s with acute or convalescent COVID-19. CDR3 protein: CASSGSSYNEQFF. The CDR3 DNA is TGTGCCAGCAGCGGGTCCTCCTACAATGAGCAGTTCTTC.